What follows are 8 T cell receptor beta chains derived from one specimen sequenced in a study of TIL therapy for anti-PD-1-resistant metastatic lung cancer. Time point meaning: pre-treatment sample, taken before nivolumab and TIL therapy. Sequencing used immunoSEQ v3. The repertoire was sequenced with immunoSEQ multiplex PCR; TCRdb's copy has only in-frame clones and lacks some. The sample has some 43,000 clones; 79% are singletons. The sequencing here drew on blood, taken at baseline. These receptors all stem from a man in his 70s with non-small cell lung cancer.

The chain carries TRBV7-2 and TRBJ2-6; the D gene is possibly TRBD1 (5 bases). Trimming shortened V by 1 base and J by 1 base, and 8 bases separated the two germline ends. Germline V gene sequence: CDR1 SGHTA, CDR2 FQGNSA. CDR3 length equals 16 residues. The CDR3 DNA reads as TGTGCCAGCAGCTTAGGAGGACAATCTGGGGCCAACGTCCTGACTTTC. Translated, it gives CASSLGGQSGANVLTF.

This clone was observed a few times. J is TRBJ1-6 and V is TRBV10-3; D is possibly TRBD1 (6 bases). The CDR3 length is 14 residues. The V gene lost 6 bases and the J gene lost 7 bases, with 13 bases spanning the gap. Germline CDR1 reads ENHRY; CDR2 reads SYGVKD. DNA for the CDR3: TGTGCCATCAGCGTGGACAGCCCCAATTCACCCCTCCACTTT. Protein sequence: CAISVDSPNSPLHF.

The chain has TRBV7-9 and TRBJ2-3; 9 nucleotides align to TRBD1. Trimming took 4 bases from V and 14 from J; bases not matched to a gene: 10. This CDR3 is 13 amino acids long. Germline V lookup: CDR1 SEHNR, CDR2 FQNEAQ (reference sequence). The CDR3: CASSSQDRGETYF. CDR3 bases: TGTGCCAGCAGCTCTCAGGACAGGGGCGAAACGTATTTT. The full variable domain, in which reference TRBV7-9 and TRBJ2-3 provide the parts outside the CDR3, is DTGVSQNPRHKITKRGQNVTFRCDPISEHNRLYWYRQTLGQGPEFLTYFQNEAQLEKSRLLSDRFSAERPKGSFSTLEIQRTEQGDSAMYLCASSSQDRGETYFGPGTRLTVL.

The J gene is TRBJ2-1, the V gene TRBV28; no firm D call. The CDR3 is 15 amino acids. Between the trimmed V and J ends, which lost 3 bases and 4 bases, there was a span of 13 bases. CDR1 MDHEN and CDR2 SYDVKM come from the germline V gene. CDR3 DNA: TGTGCCAGCAGTTTGGGTACCGGATTATACAATGAGCAGTTCTTC. Protein product: CASSLGTGLYNEQFF.

V usage is TRBV4-3 and J usage is TRBJ1-1; the match to TRBD1 covers 9 bases. After removal of 1 base from V and 3 bases from J, the junction contained 9 bases not matched to a gene. The CDR3 extends over 17 amino acids. CDR1 is LGHNA and CDR2 is YSLEER in the germline V gene. The chain's CDR3 is CASSQGATGGWDTEAFF. The CDR3 DNA is TGCGCCAGCAGCCAAGGGGCTACAGGGGGCTGGGACACTGAAGCTTTCTTT.

The V gene is TRBV5-1, the J gene TRBJ2-2; the D gene is possibly TRBD2 (6 bases). V was shortened by 0 bases and J by 4 bases, with 10 bases between the two germline ends. Germline assignment: CDR1 SGHRS and CDR2 YFSETQ. The CDR3 is made up of 15 amino acids. The CDR3 sequence: CASSLGRAPTGELFF. The CDR3 DNA reads TGCGCCAGCAGCTTGGGGAGGGCTCCCACCGGGGAGCTGTTTTTT.

The CDR3 is CASSPRQPQRETQYF. DNA of the CDR3: TGTGCCAGTAGTCCCAGACAGCCTCAGAGGGAGACCCAGTACTTC. J is TRBJ2-5 and V is TRBV19; maybe TRBD1 (5 bases). Germline V gene sequence: CDR1 LNHDA, CDR2 SQIVND (reference sequence). V was clipped by 5 bases and J by 5 bases, with 18 bases between them. The CDR3 spans 15 residues.

The CDR3 spells CASSSKTGDTQYF. The CDR3 DNA reads TGTGCCAGCAGCTCGAAGACAGGAGATACGCAGTATTTT. The V and J genes are TRBV5-4 and TRBJ2-3; weak D call: TRBD1 (6 bases). The ends were cut back, 3 bases at V and 5 bases at J, with 10 bases in the middle. This CDR3 contains 13 residues. Germline V gives CDR1 SGHNT, CDR2 YYREEE (reference sequence). Full variable domain (outside the CDR3, taken from reference TRBV5-4 and TRBJ2-3): ETGVTQSPTHLIKTRGQQVTLRCSSQSGHNTVSWYQQALGQGPQFIFQYYREEENGRGNFPPRFSGLQFPNYSSELNVNALELDDSALYLCASSSKTGDTQYFGPGTRLTVL.